This T cell receptor (beta chain) was captured by sequencing in a study of T-cell reconstitution after alpha-beta-depleted transplantation in children. V was pared by 2 bases and J by 8 bases, with 7 bases of the junction left unmatched. Per germline, CDR1 ENHRY and CDR2 SYGVKD. CDR3 length: 15 amino acids. General study results and limits: One year after transplant, T-cell counts and diversity came mostly from newly produced T cells. Alpha-beta T cells present about two months after transplant were reported to originate from several hundred expanded graft clones. Day-60 TCRbeta diversity that was high in some patients was derived from surviving recipient T cells and thymic progenitors.

This clonotype turned up a few times. Its cognate antigen is unknown. During its preparation, the TCRbeta library received unique molecular identifiers. TCRdb recomputed calls from the PCR reads with MiXCR, one row per CDR3 protein. The sample gives around 230,000 distinct CDR3 sequences, roughly a sixth of which show up once; 43% is in the top ten. The chain recombines TRBV10-3 with TRBJ2-1; 9 nucleotides agree with TRBD2. The sequence derives from a male patient aged 2 to 10 who had a stem cell transplant for acute lymphoblastic leukemia, so the T cells may come from the graft donor. Sample: PBMCs, mostly from graft donor cells, taken 360 days after TCRalphabeta/CD19-depleted stem cell transplant. CDR3 protein: CAISEPAGGRDEQFF. DNA for the CDR3: TGTGCCATCAGTGAGCCAGCGGGGGGCAGGGATGAGCAGTTCTTC.